A single sample gave rise to the 9 T cell receptor beta chains below, sequenced in a study of T cell repertoires in cytomegalovirus infection. TCRdb called the reads again in MiXCR, with one record for every CDR3 protein. The profile shows approximately 250,000 distinct CDR3 sequences, 9% to 15% of them singletons. Sequenced sample: PBMCs. These receptors came from a human donor in good health (CMV status not recorded). Some clones in this sample may be carry-over from other donors' samples.

At least ten counts were recorded for this clonotype. The V and J genes are TRBV5-5 and TRBJ1-3; possibly TRBD1 for D (5 bases). V was trimmed by 4 bases and J by 0 bases, leaving 14 bases between them. The CDR3 length is 16 residues. CDR1 SGHKS and CDR2 YYEKEE come from the germline V gene (reference sequence). CDR3 DNA: TGTGCCAGCAGCCCAAGGGGAGGGAGCTCTGGAAACACCATATATTTT. Its translation is CASSPRGGSSGNTIYF.

This clonotype was recorded many times. This chain's CDR3 is CASSPSGSPNTEAFF. CDR3 bases: TGTGCCAGCAGCCCATCTGGCAGCCCGAACACTGAAGCTTTCTTT. The genes are TRBV7-2 and TRBJ1-1; D remains unclear. Germline V gene sequence: CDR1 SGHTA, CDR2 FQGNSA. The CDR3 runs 15 residues. Trimming cost V 5 bases and J 1 base, with 14 bases left between them.

This clonotype was seen ten or more times. The V call is TRBV7-2, the J call TRBJ2-7; D is ambiguous. Trimming took off 1 base at V and 5 bases at J, with 9 bases between the two ends. The CDR3 has 13 amino acids. Germline lookup yields CDR1 SGHTA and CDR2 FQGNSA. The CDR3: CASSLGGWNEQYF. CDR3 bases: TGTGCCAGCAGCTTAGGGGGATGGAACGAGCAGTACTTC.

This clonotype was seen many times. The V call is TRBV7-6, the J call TRBJ1-2, with D tentatively TRBD1 (6 bases). This CDR3 has 14 amino acids. The V and J ends lost 5 bases and 8 bases respectively, with 18 bases between them. Germline-derived CDR1 and CDR2 are SGHVS and FNYEAQ. DNA of the CDR3: TGTGCCAGCAGCCTGTTGACTACAGGGCGCGGCTACACCTTC. Translation: CASSLLTTGRGYTF.

This clonotype was counted a few times. The chain carries TRBV29-1 and TRBJ2-1; D is unclear. V lost 4 bases, J lost 7 bases, and 5 bases lay in between. The CDR3 is 10 residues long. From germline, CDR1 is SQVTM and CDR2 ANQGSEA. The CDR3 sequence: CSVVANEQFF. The CDR3 bases are TGCAGCGTTGTTGCGAATGAGCAGTTCTTC.

This clonotype was seen repeatedly, ten times or more. The chain links TRBV7-2 to TRBJ2-5; 10 bases align to TRBD2. CDR3 length equals 16 residues. V dropped 5 bases and J dropped 5; count of bases not matched to a gene: 11. Germline V gene data show CDR1 as SGHTA and CDR2 as FQGNSA. The CDR3 region is CASSRNLLAGDETQYF. The DNA for the CDR3 is TGTGCCAGCAGCCGAAATCTCCTAGCGGGAGACGAGACCCAGTACTTC.

This clonotype has a count of ten or more. The chain carries TRBV19 and TRBJ1-1; D is ambiguous. The CDR3 length is 15 residues. Germline CDR1 LNHDA, CDR2 SQIVND (reference sequence). Trimming took off 4 bases at V and 4 bases at J, with 16 bases between the two ends. The CDR3 DNA reads TGTGCCAGTAGTAAGGATCTTTCGCCGGGCACTGAAGCTTTCTTT. Translated: CASSKDLSPGTEAFF.

The chain couples TRBV20-1 to TRBJ2-2; 11 nucleotides align to TRBD2. CDR1 is DFQATT and CDR2 is SNEGSKA in the germline V gene (reference sequence). The length of the CDR3 is 14 residues. The DNA of the CDR3 is TGCCCTTGCTCCCTAGCGGGAGGAAAAGGGGAGCTGTTTTTT. Translation: CPCSLAGGKGELFF.

This clonotype was recorded at least ten times. V usage is TRBV7-2 and J usage is TRBJ2-7, with TRBD1 matching over 7 bases. CDR1 is SGHTA, CDR2 FQGNSA, per germline. The CDR3 spans 13 residues. After removal of 7 bases from V and 9 bases from J, the junction contained 12 bases not matched to a gene. This chain's CDR3 is CASTLGRGRRQYF. CDR3 nucleotides: TGTGCCAGCACCTTGGGCAGGGGGAGAAGGCAGTACTTC.